This T cell receptor beta chain originates from a study of lymphopenia after photon versus proton radiotherapy. General observations from the study: Photon-treated patients lost naive T cells and TCR diversity; proton-treated stayed stable.

The CDR3 consists of 14 residues. In germline, CDR1 is SGDLS, CDR2 YYNGEE. Trimming pared 4 bases from V and 5 bases from J, leaving 16 bases between. Profiling relied on immunoSEQ multiplex PCR, and the TCRdb table lists in-frame clones only, not all of them. The sample has approximately 22,000 clones, around 84% seen once; the top ten hold 18%. Comments on this clone: Its antigen is as yet unknown.

The J gene is TRBJ2-7, the V gene TRBV9; D is tentatively TRBD1 or TRBD2 (6 bases each). The starting material was peripheral blood, obtained from a patient treated with photon-based radiotherapy. The TCR comes from a man in his 60s with pancreatic cancer. This CDR3 reads CASSPTGGLHEQYF. Written as DNA, the CDR3 is TGTGCCAGCAGCCCTACTGGGGGGCTCCACGAGCAGTACTTC.